Listed below are T cell receptor beta chains from one sample, sequenced in a study of blood T cell repertoires in COVID-19. TCRdb keeps only in-frame clones here, not all; method: immunoSEQ multiplex PCR. The sample contains 35,000 to 55,000 clones, more than 90% of which appear only once. The sample consisted of peripheral blood. These receptors all stem from a man aged 65 to 85 with active COVID-19. Each CDR3 is given without its conserved first and last residue. Each record gives: J gene, V gene, CDR3 protein.

j_call: TRBJ1-4; v_call: TRBV9; cdr3_aa: ASSVKDRVNEKLF
j_call: TRBJ1-6; v_call: TRBV27; cdr3_aa: ASSLGGFQKSPLH
j_call: TRBJ2-3; v_call: TRBV2; cdr3_aa: ASRGLASTDTQY
j_call: TRBJ1-2; v_call: TRBV4-3; cdr3_aa: ASSQATLNYGYT
j_call: TRBJ2-3; v_call: TRBV24-1; cdr3_aa: ATSDPAGQGRGDTQY
j_call: TRBJ1-1; v_call: TRBV18; cdr3_aa: ASSPSSSTEAF
j_call: TRBJ1-5; v_call: TRBV4-1; cdr3_aa: ASSQAQGVDVSNQPQH
j_call: TRBJ2-3; v_call: TRBV6-5; cdr3_aa: ASSRTVADTQY
j_call: TRBJ1-2; v_call: TRBV6-6; cdr3_aa: ATRDRGNYGYT
j_call: TRBJ2-3; v_call: TRBV18; cdr3_aa: ASSRAGRPDTQY